Shown below are 9 T cell receptor beta chains from a single sample sequenced in a study of blood T cell repertoires in COVID-19. Profiling relied on immunoSEQ multiplex PCR, and the TCRdb table lists in-frame clones only, not all of them. The sample shows 300,000 to 450,000 clones, about 90% of them seen only once. Sample: peripheral blood. The receptors here all came from a woman aged 25 to 45 with COVID-19, enrolled during active disease.

As to this clone: The same CDR3 also results from other DNA sequences found in this sample. The chain combines TRBV4-3 with TRBJ2-7; 10 nucleotides agree with TRBD1. The length of the CDR3 is 14 residues. CDR1 LGHNA and CDR2 YSLEER come from the germline V gene. The V gene end was trimmed by 6 bases and the J gene end by 2 bases; junction bases not matched to a gene: 4. CDR3 residues: CASSQDRGTYEQYF. DNA for the CDR3: TGCGCCAGCAGTCAGGACAGGGGGACCTACGAGCAGTACTTC.

The gene calls are TRBV7-8 and TRBJ2-7, with 11 nucleotides matching TRBD2. The CDR3 consists of 18 residues. The V gene's germline CDR1 is SGHVS and CDR2 FQNEAQ. The trim removed 5 bases at V and 1 base at J, leaving 13 bases unmatched. CDR3 DNA: TGTGCCAGCAGCCGAAGTTATTCGGGGACTAGCGGATCCTACGAGCAGTACGTC. Its protein is CASSRSYSGTSGSYEQYV.

V and J are TRBV5-1 and TRBJ2-7; 9 nucleotides match TRBD1. This CDR3 spans 16 amino acids. J gave up 4 bases and V 2 bases, and 10 bases lay outside the gene matches. Germline V gives CDR1 SGHRS, CDR2 YFSETQ. Here the CDR3 reads CASSLARDRVTYEQYF. Here the CDR3 DNA reads TGCGCCAGCAGCTTAGCCCGGGACAGGGTCACTTACGAGCAGTACTTC. Complete variable domain (other parts from reference TRBV5-1 and TRBJ2-7): KAGVTQTPRYLIKTRGQQVTLSCSPISGHRSVSWYQQTPGQGLQFLFEYFSETQRNKGNFPGRFSGRQFSNSRSEMNVSTLELGDSALYLCASSLARDRVTYEQYFGPGTRLTVT.

The chain uses TRBV11-3 and TRBJ2-7, with D maybe TRBD2 (6 bases). The CDR3 totals 13 residues. CDR1 SGHNT and CDR2 YENEEA come from the germline V gene. Trimming stripped 3 bases from V and 4 bases from J, with 10 bases between. This CDR3 is CASSLGEEYEQYF. In nucleotides, the CDR3 is TGTGCCAGCAGCTTGGGGGAGGAGTACGAGCAGTACTTC.

The V call is TRBV9, the J call TRBJ2-7; 9 bases map to TRBD2. Germline CDR1 reads SGDLS; CDR2 reads YYNGEE. J was trimmed by 0 bases and V by 0 bases; bases with no gene match: 4. CDR3 length: 16 amino acids. CDR3 loop: CASSVGAGGSSYEQYF. The CDR3 bases are TGTGCCAGCAGCGTAGGGGCGGGGGGGAGCTCCTACGAGCAGTACTTC.

CDR3: CASSQDGGRGNEQFF. In nucleotides, the CDR3 is TGTGCCAGCAGCCAAGATGGAGGGCGGGGCAATGAGCAGTTCTTC. The rearrangement joins TRBV3-1 (or the pseudogene TRBV3-2) to TRBJ2-1; D perhaps matches TRBD2 (6 bases). This CDR3 region has 15 residues. The germline gives CDR1 LGHDT, CDR2 YNNKEL (reference sequence). The V gene lost 0 bases and the J gene lost 6 bases, with 12 bases spanning the gap.

The chain recombines TRBV24-1 with TRBJ2-5, with 8 bases matching TRBD1. This CDR3 has 15 amino acids. The ends lost 5 bases at V and 0 bases at J; junction bases unmatched: 4. Germline-derived CDR1 and CDR2 are KGHDR and SFDVKD. The CDR3 DNA reads as TGTGCCACCAGTGGCCCAGGGGGCGACCAAGAGACCCAGTACTTC. This sequence encodes CATSGPGGDQETQYF.

V is TRBV7-2 and J is TRBJ2-5, with D perhaps TRBD1 (5 bases). Germline V CDR1 and CDR2: SGHTA, FQGNSA. The CDR3 is 15 amino acids. V was shortened by 5 bases and J by 1 base, with 14 bases between the two germline ends. DNA for the CDR3: TGTGCCAGCAGCCGGTCAGGGCCACCCCAAGAGACCCAGTACTTC. This translates into CASSRSGPPQETQYF.

V and J are TRBV4-2 and TRBJ1-6; TRBD1 might be the D (6 bases). V was cut by 1 base and J by 5 bases, with 6 bases left in between. The germline V gene has CDR1 LGHNA and CDR2 YNFKEQ. The CDR3 is made up of 14 amino acids. CDR3 in DNA: TGTGCCAGCAGCCAAGGACAGGATAATTCACCCCTCCACTTT. It specifies CASSQGQDNSPLHF.